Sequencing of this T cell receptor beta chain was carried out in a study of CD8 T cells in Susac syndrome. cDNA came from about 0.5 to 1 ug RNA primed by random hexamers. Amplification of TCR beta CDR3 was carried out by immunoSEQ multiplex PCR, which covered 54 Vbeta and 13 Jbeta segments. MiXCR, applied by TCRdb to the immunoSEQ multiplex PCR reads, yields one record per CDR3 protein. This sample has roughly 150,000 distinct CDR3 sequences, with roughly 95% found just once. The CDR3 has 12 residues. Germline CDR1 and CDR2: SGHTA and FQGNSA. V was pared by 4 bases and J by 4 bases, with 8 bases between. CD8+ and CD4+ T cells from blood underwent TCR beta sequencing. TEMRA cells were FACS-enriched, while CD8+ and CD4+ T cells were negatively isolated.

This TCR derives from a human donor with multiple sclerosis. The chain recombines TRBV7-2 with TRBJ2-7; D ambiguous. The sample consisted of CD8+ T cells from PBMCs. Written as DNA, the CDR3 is TGTGCCAGCAGCTCCAATGGATACGAGCAGTACGTC. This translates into CASSSNGYEQYV.